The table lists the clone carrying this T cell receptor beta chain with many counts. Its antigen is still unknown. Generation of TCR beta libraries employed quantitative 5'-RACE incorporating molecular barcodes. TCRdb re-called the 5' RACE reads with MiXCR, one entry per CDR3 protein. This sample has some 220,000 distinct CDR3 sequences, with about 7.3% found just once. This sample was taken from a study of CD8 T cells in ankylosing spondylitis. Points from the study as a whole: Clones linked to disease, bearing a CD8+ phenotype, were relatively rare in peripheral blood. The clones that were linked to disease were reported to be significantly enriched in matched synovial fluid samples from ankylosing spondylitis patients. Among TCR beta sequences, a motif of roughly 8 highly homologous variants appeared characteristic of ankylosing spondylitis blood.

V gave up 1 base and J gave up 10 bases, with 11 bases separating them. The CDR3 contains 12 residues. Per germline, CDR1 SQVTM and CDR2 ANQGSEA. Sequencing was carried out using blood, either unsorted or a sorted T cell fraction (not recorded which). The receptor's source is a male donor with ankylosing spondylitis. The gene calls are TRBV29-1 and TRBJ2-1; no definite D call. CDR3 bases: TGCAGCGTTGAAGTACAGCTAAGAGAGCAGTTCTTC. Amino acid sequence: CSVEVQLREQFF.